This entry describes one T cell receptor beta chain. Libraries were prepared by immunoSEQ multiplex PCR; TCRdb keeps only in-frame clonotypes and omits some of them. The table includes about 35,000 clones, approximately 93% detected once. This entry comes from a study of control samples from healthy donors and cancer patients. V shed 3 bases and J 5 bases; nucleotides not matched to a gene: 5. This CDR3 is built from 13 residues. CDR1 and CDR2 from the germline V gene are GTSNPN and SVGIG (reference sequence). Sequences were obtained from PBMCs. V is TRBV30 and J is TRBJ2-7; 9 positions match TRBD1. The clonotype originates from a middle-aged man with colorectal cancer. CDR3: CAWSRGQGNEQYF. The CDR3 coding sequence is TGTGCCTGGAGCAGGGGACAGGGTAACGAGCAGTACTTC.